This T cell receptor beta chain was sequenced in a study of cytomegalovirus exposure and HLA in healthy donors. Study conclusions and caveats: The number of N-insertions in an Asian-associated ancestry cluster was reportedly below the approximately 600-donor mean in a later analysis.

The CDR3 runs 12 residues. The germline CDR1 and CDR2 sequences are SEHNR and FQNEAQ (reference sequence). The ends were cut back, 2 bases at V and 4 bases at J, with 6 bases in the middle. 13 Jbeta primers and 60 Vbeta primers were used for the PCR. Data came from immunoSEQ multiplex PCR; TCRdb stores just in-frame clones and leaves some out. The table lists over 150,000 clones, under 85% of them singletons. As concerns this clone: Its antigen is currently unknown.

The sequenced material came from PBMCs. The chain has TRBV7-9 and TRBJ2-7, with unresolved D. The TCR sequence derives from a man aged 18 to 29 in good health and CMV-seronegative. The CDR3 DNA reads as TGTGCCAGCAGCTTATCGGTTTACGAGCAGTACTTC. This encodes CASSLSVYEQYF.